These 19 T cell receptor beta chains share one sample of origin, sequenced in a study of blood T cell repertoires in COVID-19. The table came from immunoSEQ multiplex PCR; TCRdb's copy has only in-frame clones and leaves some out. The data contain 65,000 to 95,000 clones, under 80% of them singletons. The sample was peripheral blood. The receptor source for this set is a human donor in a cohort sampled during active COVID-19.

J is TRBJ1-1 and V is TRBV10-3; D not resolved. V lost 6 bases to trimming and J lost 0 bases, with 14 bases between them. Germline V gene data show CDR1 as ENHRY and CDR2 as SYGVKD. The CDR3 covers 15 residues. CDR3 bases: TGTGCCATCAGCCAGTTGGGAGGAGTGAACACTGAAGCTTTCTTT. Residues: CAISQLGGVNTEAFF.

The chain carries TRBV4-1 and TRBJ1-5; no clear D. Trimming stripped 0 bases from V and 4 bases from J, with 10 bases between. The CDR3 loop spans 15 amino acids. Germline CDR1 reads MGHRA; CDR2 reads YSYEKL. DNA for the CDR3: TGCGCCAGCAGCCAAGAGAGCCTGTCAAATCAGCCCCAGCATTTT. This encodes CASSQESLSNQPQHF.

This clone appeared once. The chain uses TRBV5-1 and TRBJ2-3, with 9 bases aligning to TRBD2. The V segment lost 0 bases and the J segment 7 bases; nucleotides outside the gene matches: 3. There are 14 residues in the CDR3. Per germline, CDR1 SGHRS and CDR2 YFSETQ. This chain's CDR3 is CASSLGGTSNTQYF. Here the CDR3 DNA reads TGCGCCAGCAGCTTGGGGGGGACTAGCAATACGCAGTATTTT.

The chain combines TRBV18 with TRBJ1-1; 7 bases are a match to TRBD1. With V trimmed by 4 bases and J by 3 bases, 2 bases remained unmatched. CDR1 and CDR2 from the germline V gene are KGHSH and LQKENI. The CDR3 has 13 residues. The CDR3 DNA is TGTGCCAGCTCACTCGGGACAGACACTGAAGCTTTCTTT. Residues: CASSLGTDTEAFF.

Here the CDR3 reads CAISATPTPPIYGYTF. The DNA of the CDR3 is TGTGCCATCAGTGCGACTCCTACCCCCCCTATATATGGCTACACCTTC. This chain joins TRBV10-3 and TRBJ1-2; D not resolved. With 4 bases removed from V and 5 bases from J, the gap between germline ends came to 20 bases. Germline CDR1 is ENHRY and CDR2 is SYGVKD. The CDR3 is 16 residues long.

The rearrangement links TRBV2 to TRBJ2-3; unclear D gene. The CDR3 covers 14 residues. CDR1 is SNHLY, CDR2 FYNNEI, per germline. V dropped 3 bases and J dropped 1 base, with 8 bases sitting between them. CDR3 loop: CASSEEARTDTQYF. DNA for the CDR3: TGTGCCAGCAGTGAGGAAGCGCGCACAGATACGCAGTATTTT.

CDR3: CASTTRLYTDTQYF. CDR3 nucleotides: TGTGCCAGCACAACTAGGCTATACACAGATACGCAGTATTTT. The rearrangement joins TRBV2 to TRBJ2-3; the D gene is possibly TRBD2 (5 bases). The germline V gene has CDR1 SNHLY and CDR2 FYNNEI. V lost 7 bases, J lost 2 bases, and 13 bases lay in between. CDR3 length: 14 amino acids.

The chain carries TRBV12-5 and TRBJ2-2, with 7 positions matching TRBD1. Unmatched junction bases numbered 4, after V lost 11 bases and J lost 4 bases. The CDR3 has 12 amino acids. Germline V gives CDR1 LGHNT, CDR2 FRNRAP. The CDR3 bases are TGTGCTGGGTGGGACAGCACCGGGGAGCTGTTTTTT. Its translation is CAGWDSTGELFF.

The chain uses TRBV6-1 and TRBJ1-2; D not resolved. Deletions cut 0 bases from V and 10 bases from J, with 18 bases between. Per the germline V gene, CDR1 is MNHNS and CDR2 is SASEGT. CDR3 length equals 15 residues. CDR3 amino acids: CASSEALSGLVVYTF. In nucleotides, the CDR3 is TGTGCCAGCAGTGAAGCGCTTTCAGGCCTCGTAGTCTACACCTTC.

This clone was counted at least ten times. V and J are TRBV3-1 (or the pseudogene TRBV3-2) and TRBJ2-7, with D possibly being TRBD1 (5 bases). V dropped 4 bases and J dropped 0 bases, with 7 bases sitting between them. The CDR3 totals 13 residues. Looked up from germline, CDR1 is LGHDT and CDR2 is YNNKEL (reference sequence). The CDR3 sequence: CASSPDSSYEQYV. DNA of the CDR3: TGTGCCAGCAGCCCAGACAGCTCCTACGAGCAGTACGTC.

This clone showed up just a few times. CDR3 DNA: TGTGCCAGCAAACACAGGGGGCGTTACGAGCAGTACGTC. It specifies CASKHRGRYEQYV. This chain connects TRBV21-1 to TRBJ2-7; TRBD1, the table's D call, was not compared with the DNA. TRBV21-1 is recorded as a pseudogene. CDR3 size: 13 residues.

The chain links TRBV5-1 to TRBJ2-1; 7 bases agree with TRBD2. V was pared by 5 bases and J by 4 bases, with 6 bases of the junction left unmatched. This CDR3 region has 14 residues. Germline V gives CDR1 SGHRS, CDR2 YFSETQ. The CDR3 nucleotides read TGCGCCAGCAGAGGAGCGGGGACTTACAATGAGCAGTTCTTC. Translated, it gives CASRGAGTYNEQFF.

CDR3 sequence: CASSLSGTTTGYTF. The CDR3 DNA reads TGTGCCAGCAGCTTGAGTGGGACAACTACTGGCTACACCTTC. The chain is built from TRBV5-8 and TRBJ1-2; weak D call: TRBD1 (6 bases). Looked up from germline, CDR1 is SGHTS and CDR2 is YDEGEE. V was clipped by 1 base and J by 7 bases, with 14 bases between them. CDR3 size: 14 residues. The full variable domain, rest sourced from reference TRBV5-8 and TRBJ1-2, is EAGVTQSPTHLIKTRGQQATLRCSPISGHTSVYWYQQALGLGLQFLLWYDEGEERNRGNFPPRFSGRQFPNYSSELNVNALELEDSALYLCASSLSGTTTGYTFGSGTRLTVV.

This clone showed up just a few times. The chain uses TRBV6-6 and TRBJ2-7; 8 bases align to TRBD1. This CDR3 contains 16 residues. CDR1 and CDR2 (germline): MNHNY, SVGAGI (reference sequence). V trimming: 10 bases; J trimming: 0 bases; junction bases outside the gene matches: 14. The CDR3 sequence: CATLLHRTGNSYEQYF. The CDR3 DNA sequence: TGTGCCACCTTACTCCACCGGACAGGGAACTCCTACGAGCAGTACTTC.

The rearrangement uses TRBV11-2 and TRBJ2-7; perhaps TRBD2 as D (6 bases). Germline V gives CDR1 SGHAT, CDR2 FQNNGV. V lost 0 bases and J 4 bases, leaving 25 bases between the germline ends. The CDR3 contains 19 residues. The CDR3 nucleotides read TGTGCCAGCAGCTTAGATCGAAGATTTCCGGGACTTATTCTATACGAGCAGTACGTC. Amino acid sequence: CASSLDRRFPGLILYEQYV.

The rearrangement joins TRBV6-1 to TRBJ2-1; 7 nucleotides agree with TRBD1. V was clipped by 2 bases and J by 5 bases; unmatched bases: 9. Germline loops: CDR1 MNHNS, CDR2 SASEGT. The CDR3 is 16 amino acids. CDR3 in DNA: TGTGCCAGCAGTGAAATTGAGAGGACAGGACACAATGAGCAGTTCTTC. Its translation is CASSEIERTGHNEQFF.

This chain joins TRBV5-4 and TRBJ2-7; no reliable D call. Germline V gene sequence: CDR1 SGHNT, CDR2 YYREEE (reference sequence). The V gene lost 4 bases and the J gene lost 7 bases, with 12 bases spanning the gap. The CDR3 is 12 amino acids. This CDR3 is CASSHAFGEQYF. The CDR3 coding sequence is TGTGCCAGCAGCCATGCATTCGGGGAGCAGTACTTC.

The chain links TRBV30 to TRBJ2-1, with 8 bases lining up with TRBD1. CDR3 length: 14 residues. The V and J ends lost 4 bases and 2 bases, in that order; junction bases with no gene match: 4. Per germline, CDR1 GTSNPN and CDR2 SVGIG (reference sequence). In nucleotides, the CDR3 is TGTGCCTGGAAAGGACAGGGCCCCTACAATGAGCAGTTCTTC. Its translation: CAWKGQGPYNEQFF.

This clone showed up just once. This chain links TRBV7-2 with TRBJ2-5, with a possible D match to TRBD1 (6 bases). Germline V CDR1 and CDR2: SGHTA, FQGNSA. V lost 5 bases and J 5 bases, leaving 24 bases between the germline ends. The CDR3 runs 17 residues. CDR3 nucleotide sequence: TGTGCCAGCAGCCCCTCGGGTAGTGGGGGCAAGTCGGAGACCCAGTACTTC. Amino acid sequence: CASSPSGSGGKSETQYF.